The next 4 T cell receptor beta chains were all read from a single sample in a study of identical twins. TCRdb ran MiXCR on the 5' RACE reads and lists one entry per CDR3 protein. The sample has over 250,000 distinct CDR3 sequences; 7.5% to 9.5% are singletons. Separately, the same data were catalogued under a study of yellow fever vaccine responses in identical twins.

Sequenced material: CD8+ T cells sorted from blood. The receptors here all came from a woman under 30 in good health.

This sequence joins TRBV12-3 or TRBV12-4 and TRBJ2-3; D possibly uses TRBD1 or TRBD2 (5 bases each). The V end was cut by 2 bases, the J end by 2 bases, with 11 bases between. The CDR3 runs to 15 residues. This CDR3 reads CASSLTGATTDTQYF. The CDR3 bases are TGTGCCAGCAGTTTAACCGGGGCGACCACAGATACGCAGTATTTT.

This clonotype was observed many times. The chain couples TRBV21-1 to TRBJ2-7; TRBD2 is the table's D call and was not checked against the DNA. TRBV21-1 is shown as a pseudogene. The CDR3 extends over 16 amino acids. CDR3: CASSKAEGDFTYEQYF. The CDR3 DNA follows: TGTGCCAGCAGCAAAGCCGAGGGAGACTTCACCTACGAGCAGTACTTC.

The rearrangement links TRBV11-2 to TRBJ2-3; no reliable D call. Trimming left V 5 bases short and J 4 bases short, with 16 bases between. Germline CDR1 and CDR2: SGHAT and FQNNGV. The CDR3 has 15 residues. CDR3 sequence (DNA): TGTGCCAGCAGCCCCGCCGGCGGCTCAGCAGATACGCAGTATTTT. Its protein is CASSPAGGSADTQYF.

V and J are TRBV10-3 and TRBJ2-1; TRBD2 might be the D (6 bases). With 6 bases removed from V and 0 bases from J, the gap between germline ends came to 12 bases. CDR3 length equals 15 residues. In germline, CDR1 is ENHRY, CDR2 SYGVKD. The CDR3 DNA is TGTGCCATCAGGACGGAGGGGAGCTCCTACAATGAGCAGTTCTTC. Amino acids: CAIRTEGSSYNEQFF.